This is a list of T cell receptor beta chains from one sample in a study of blood T cell repertoires in COVID-19. This table comes from immunoSEQ multiplex PCR, and its TCRdb copy is limited to in-frame clones, with some not included. Seen here are hundreds of thousands of clones, around 82% observed once, and the top ten hold approximately 4.3%. What was sequenced was PBMCs or T cells enriched from blood (not recorded which). The receptors shown here come from a man younger than 45 with acute COVID-19. Each CDR3 is given with its conserved first and last residue. D genes are given only for firm matches. Expanded clones are given a class, and other clones once, few, many or no size at all.

size	V	J	D	CDR3	DNA
-	TRBV18	TRBJ1-4	-	CASSPQGFNEKLFF	TGTGCCAGCTCACCGCAGGGCTTTAATGAAAAACTGTTTTTT
-	TRBV7-2	TRBJ2-1	-	CASSYFGQHNEQFF	TGTGCCAGCAGCTACTTCGGACAGCACAATGAGCAGTTCTTC
-	TRBV5-1	TRBJ1-1	-	CASSFEGRQGTEAFF	TGCGCCAGCAGCTTTGAGGGCCGGCAGGGGACTGAAGCTTTCTTT
-	TRBV5-1	TRBJ1-1	TRBD1	CASSEGQQTTEAFF	TGCGCCAGCAGCGAGGGACAGCAGACCACTGAAGCTTTCTTT
-	TRBV29-1	TRBJ1-2	-	CSVEDGSLSGYTF	TGCAGCGTTGAAGACGGTTCTCTATCCGGCTACACCTTC
-	TRBV3-1/TRBV3-2	TRBJ2-1	TRBD2	CASSHSGDYNEQFF	TGTGCCAGCAGCCATAGCGGGGACTACAATGAGCAGTTCTTC
few	TRBV5-5	TRBJ1-1	TRBD1	CASSFNLDRVRTEAFF	TGTGCCAGCAGCTTTAACCTGGACAGGGTTCGAACTGAAGCTTTCTTT
-	TRBV10-3	TRBJ2-7	-	CAIRGASYEQYF	TGTGCCATTCGCGGGGCCTCCTACGAGCAGTACTTC
-	TRBV5-6	TRBJ2-3	TRBD2	CASSFGLAGTDTQYF	TGTGCCAGCAGCTTCGGACTAGCGGGCACAGATACGCAGTATTTT
-	TRBV29-1	TRBJ2-2	TRBD1	CSVEDIGDRGSGELFF	TGCAGCGTTGAAGATATAGGGGACAGGGGGTCCGGGGAGCTGTTTTTT
-	TRBV27	TRBJ1-1	-	CASSEGNTEAFF	TGTGCCAGCAGTGAGGGGAACACTGAAGCTTTCTTT
once	TRBV5-1	TRBJ2-1	-	CASSFEGLNEQFF	TGCGCCAGCAGCTTCGAAGGACTCAATGAGCAGTTCTTC
-	TRBV2	TRBJ2-5	-	CASEGHETQYF	TGTGCCAGTGAGGGACACGAGACCCAGTACTTC
-	TRBV25-1	TRBJ2-3	TRBD1	CASSSVRDSYTDTQYF	TGTGCCAGCAGTTCGGTCCGGGACAGCTACACAGATACGCAGTATTTT
-	TRBV9	TRBJ1-2	TRBD1	CASSVGGTGLVYGYTF	TGTGCCAGCAGCGTAGGAGGGACAGGGTTGGTTTATGGCTACACCTTC
-	TRBV5-6	TRBJ1-2	-	CASSLGSLVNYGYTF	TGTGCCAGCAGCTTGGGTTCCTTAGTTAACTATGGCTACACCTTC
-	TRBV9	TRBJ1-2	TRBD1	CASSEPGTGGYTF	TGTGCCAGCAGCGAGCCGGGGACAGGCGGCTACACCTTC
-	TRBV27	TRBJ2-7	TRBD2	CASSFGRGPGYEQYF	TGTGCCAGCAGTTTTGGGAGGGGCCCTGGTTACGAGCAGTACTTC
-	TRBV29-1	TRBJ1-6	-	CSVYEVANSPLHF	TGCAGCGTTTACGAGGTGGCTAATTCACCCCTCCACTTT
-	TRBV12-5	TRBJ2-3	TRBD2	CASGLTGGDTQYF	TGTGCTAGTGGTTTGACGGGAGGAGATACGCAGTATTTT
-	TRBV11-2	TRBJ1-2	-	CASSLDSLGRSAGYTF	TGTGCCAGCAGCTTAGATTCCTTGGGCCGTTCGGCCGGCTACACCTTC
-	TRBV19	TRBJ1-1	-	CASSITGSTEAFF	TGTGCCAGTAGTATTACAGGTTCCACTGAAGCTTTCTTT
few	TRBV3-1/TRBV3-2	TRBJ1-6	TRBD1	CASSRTGDNSPLHF	TGTGCCAGCAGTCGGACAGGGGATAATTCACCCCTCCACTTT
-	TRBV18	TRBJ1-1	-	CASSQGRGRFNTEAFF	TGTGCCAGCTCACAGGGGAGGGGTCGTTTTAACACTGAAGCTTTCTTT
-	TRBV7-6	TRBJ2-7	-	CASSPTEGVDSYEQYF	TGTGCCAGCAGCCCGACCGAGGGGGTCGACTCCTACGAGCAGTACTTC
-	TRBV9	TRBJ2-7	TRBD2	CASSPGLAGGLVEEQYF	TGTGCCAGCAGCCCAGGACTAGCGGGGGGCCTCGTGGAAGAGCAGTACTTC
-	TRBV27	TRBJ1-6	-	CASRFEGTLHSYNSPLHF	TGTGCCAGCAGGTTCGAGGGGACTCTCCACTCCTATAATTCACCCCTCCACTTT
-	TRBV5-1	TRBJ2-5	-	CASSLGLGQSQETQYF	TGCGCCAGCAGCTTGGGTCTAGGACAATCTCAAGAGACCCAGTACTTC
-	TRBV4-1	TRBJ1-3	-	CASSHTGTGTGNTIYF	TGCGCCAGCAGCCACACTGGAACAGGGACAGGAAACACCATATATTTT
-	TRBV1	TRBJ1-1	-	CTSSQDGRGKTEAFF	TGCACCAGCAGCCAAGATGGGCGGGGAAAGACTGAAGCTTTCTTT
few	TRBV4-1	TRBJ2-7	TRBD1	CASSLNRGTPHEQYF	TGCGCCAGCAGCCTTAACAGGGGGACACCCCACGAGCAGTACTTC
few	TRBV12-3/TRBV12-4	TRBJ2-5	-	CASSLRQETQYF	TGTGCCAGCAGTTTACGGCAAGAGACCCAGTACTTC
-	TRBV11-2	TRBJ1-2	-	CASSLATSNYGYTF	TGTGCCAGCAGCTTAGCCACGAGCAATTATGGCTACACCTTC
-	TRBV9	TRBJ1-3	-	CASSELPGHKLSGNTIYF	TGTGCCAGCAGCGAATTACCGGGACACAAACTCTCTGGAAACACCATATATTTT
many	TRBV27	TRBJ1-2	TRBD1	CASNTTPGQGSGYTF	TGTGCCAGCAACACCACTCCGGGACAGGGAAGCGGCTACACCTTC